Listed below are T cell receptor beta chains from one sample, sequenced in a study of T cells expressing NK-cell markers. TCRdb reprocessed the 5' RACE reads and reports one entry per CDR3 protein, with no DNA. This repertoire includes about 410,000 distinct CDR3 sequences. The sample consisted of blood T cells: a sorted CD56 or NKG2C T cell subset, CD4+ or CD8+ T cells, or bulk PBMC T cells (not recorded which). The receptors originated from a woman between 45 and 60 years old in good health. Each CDR3 is given with its conserved first and last residue. The order of the fields is CDR3 protein, V gene, J gene.

cdr3_aa: CASSLAAQATGELFF; v_call: TRBV5-1; j_call: TRBJ2-2
cdr3_aa: CATSDLTSGPLEQYF; v_call: TRBV24-1; j_call: TRBJ2-3
cdr3_aa: CASSHLTSGSYNEQFF; v_call: TRBV3-1; j_call: TRBJ2-1
cdr3_aa: CASSSRFSYNEQFF; v_call: TRBV5-1; j_call: TRBJ2-1
cdr3_aa: CASRRHTGELFF; v_call: TRBV14; j_call: TRBJ2-2
cdr3_aa: CSARPTTGDRNTEAFF; v_call: TRBV20-1; j_call: TRBJ1-1
cdr3_aa: CASSYPRGRTYGYTF; v_call: TRBV6-2/TRBV6-3; j_call: TRBJ1-2
cdr3_aa: CASSVKDRASETQYF; v_call: TRBV18; j_call: TRBJ2-5
cdr3_aa: CASSFWGQGSNTDTQYF; v_call: TRBV12-3/TRBV12-4; j_call: TRBJ2-3
cdr3_aa: CASSQFGVGETQYF; v_call: TRBV4-1; j_call: TRBJ2-5
cdr3_aa: CASSQPAGYEQYF; v_call: TRBV4-1; j_call: TRBJ2-7
cdr3_aa: CASSLVGAVEAFF; v_call: TRBV5-1; j_call: TRBJ1-1
cdr3_aa: CSARGSRNEQFF; v_call: TRBV20-1; j_call: TRBJ2-1
cdr3_aa: CASSFGTGSGNTIYF; v_call: TRBV7-8; j_call: TRBJ1-3
cdr3_aa: CASEPPGRRYEQYF; v_call: TRBV5-1; j_call: TRBJ2-7